This T cell receptor beta chain was retrieved from a study of human T cells and chemical hapten exposure. Study background: Variability of per-sample TCR yields stemmed mainly from small differences in pooled library volume. Overall study results and limits: Sensitizing with DPC caused no change in TCRs above 1 in 1000 frequency.

Points on this clonotype: Its antigen is currently unknown.

It was the library that attached unique molecular identifiers to individual cDNA molecules. Per the original methods: A typical sample had 95,638 TCRs, with roughly 23,224 to 690,600 overall. TCRdb re-called the RACE reads through MiXCR, storing one row per CDR3 protein. TCRdb, not the original authors, processed these V and J calls. The sample shows some 120,000 distinct CDR3 sequences, approximately 9.1% of them seen only once. The CDR3 loop spans 15 amino acids. After removal of 0 bases from V and 9 bases from J, the junction contained 6 bases not matched to a gene. Germline loops: CDR1 MGHRA, CDR2 YSYEKL. This sample's time point: healthy volunteer bleed at 2 weeks. Whole blood that had not been fractionated was the source of extracted total RNA.

This clonotype was sampled from a male donor in good health. Some clones in this sample may be carry-over from other donors' samples. Source material: whole blood. The genes are TRBV4-1 and TRBJ1-4, with 8 bases aligning to TRBD1. CDR3 DNA sequence: TGCGCCAGCAGCCAAGAAGGGCAGGGGGCGAAAAAACTGTTTTTT. Translation gives CASSQEGQGAKKLFF.